The 6 T cell receptor beta chains presented below share a single source sample, sequenced in a study of CD8 T cells in ankylosing spondylitis. TCRdb redid the calling of the 5' RACE reads with MiXCR, one entry per CDR3 protein. The data hold about 170,000 distinct CDR3 sequences, with around 17% observed a single time. The sequenced sample was blood, either unsorted or a sorted T cell fraction (not recorded which). These receptor sequences come from a male donor with ankylosing spondylitis or in good health (not recorded which).

This clonotype was seen ten or more times. V gene TRBV7-9 combines with J gene TRBJ2-7; 7 bases are a match to TRBD2. V dropped 9 bases and J dropped 3; count of bases not matched to a gene: 5. Germline V CDR1 and CDR2: SEHNR, FQNEAQ (reference sequence). The CDR3 extends over 12 amino acids. The CDR3 is CASDRGDYEQYF. CDR3 nucleotide sequence: TGTGCCAGTGACCGGGGGGACTACGAGCAGTACTTC.

There are many counts of this clonotype. This chain connects TRBV5-1 to TRBJ2-5, with D hard to call. Germline assignment: CDR1 SGHRS and CDR2 YFSETQ. This CDR3 spans 14 amino acids. Trimming removed 2 bases at V and 5 bases at J, with 13 bases between. CDR3 loop: CASSFQGQAETQYF. The CDR3 region has the DNA TGCGCCAGCAGCTTCCAAGGGCAGGCGGAGACCCAGTACTTC.

The chain uses TRBV27 and TRBJ2-1; D possibly corresponds to TRBD2 (6 bases). Germline values: CDR1 MNHEY, CDR2 SMNVEV (reference sequence). The CDR3 consists of 18 residues. V dropped 5 bases and J dropped 3 bases, with 23 bases sitting between them. The CDR3 loop is CASSPRGRTARGYNEQFF. CDR3 in DNA: TGTGCCAGCAGTCCCCGGGGGAGGACCGCTCGGGGCTACAATGAGCAGTTCTTC.

This clonotype was counted ten times or more. This chain links TRBV5-1 with TRBJ2-7; D gene uncertain. From germline, CDR1 is SGHRS and CDR2 YFSETQ. This CDR3 comprises 13 residues. V gave up 2 bases and J gave up 2 bases, with 8 bases separating them. CDR3 region: CASSFNPPYEQYF. In DNA form, the CDR3 reads TGCGCCAGCAGCTTCAACCCCCCCTACGAGCAGTACTTC.

The V and J genes are TRBV29-1 and TRBJ2-7; possible D gene TRBD2, 6 bases. The CDR3 extends over 13 amino acids. Germline V gene data show CDR1 as SQVTM and CDR2 as ANQGSEA. V was trimmed by 6 bases and J by 2 bases, leaving 14 bases between them. CDR3 protein: CSVVGSGTYEQYF. In DNA form, the CDR3 reads TGCAGCGTAGTGGGTAGCGGCACCTACGAGCAGTACTTC.

This clonotype has only a few counts. This chain joins TRBV7-7 and TRBJ1-3; D not certain. The germline V gene encodes CDR1 SSHAT and CDR2 FNYEAQ (reference sequence). V lost 2 bases and J lost 0, with 8 bases in between. The CDR3 spans 15 residues. In nucleotides, the CDR3 is TGTGCCAGCAGCTTATCGGGCTTCTCTGGAAACACCATATATTTT. Translated: CASSLSGFSGNTIYF.